Listed here are 17 T cell receptor beta chains from one sample, sequenced in a study of cytomegalovirus exposure and HLA in healthy donors. Primers: 60 Vbeta forward and 13 Jbeta reverse. TCRdb's copy holds only in-frame clones and misses some; the assay was immunoSEQ multiplex PCR. This table holds about 170,000 clones, around two thirds found once. The material sequenced was PBMCs. The receptor set was obtained from a man aged 35 to 55 in good health and CMV-seronegative.

This clone was counted only a few times. The V and J genes are TRBV9 and TRBJ2-1, with TRBD1 matching over 7 bases. The CDR3 has 16 residues. V was clipped by 2 bases and J by 3 bases; unmatched bases: 8. Germline lookup yields CDR1 SGDLS and CDR2 YYNGEE. CDR3 nucleotide sequence: TGTGCCAGCAGCGTCCAAGGGGGCGCAGTCTACAATGAGCAGTTCTTC. Protein sequence: CASSVQGGAVYNEQFF. The full variable domain, in which reference TRBV9 and TRBJ2-1 provide the parts outside the CDR3, is DSGVTQTPKHLITATGQRVTLRCSPRSGDLSVYWYQQSLDQGLQFLIQYYNGEERAKGNILERFSAQQFPDLHSELNLSSLELGDSALYFCASSVQGGAVYNEQFFGPGTRLTVL.

This clone came up once. This chain uses TRBV27 with TRBJ2-7; weak D call: TRBD1 (6 bases). Germline V gene data show CDR1 as MNHEY and CDR2 as SMNVEV (reference sequence). The CDR3 length is 15 residues. Trimming left V 6 bases short and J 0 bases short, with 15 bases between. This CDR3 reads CASRVLGGDSYEQYF. The CDR3 DNA follows: TGTGCCAGCAGGGTCCTAGGGGGTGACTCCTACGAGCAGTACTTC.

Concerning this clone: At one boundary the junction diverges from the germline segment, which might be a read error. V is TRBV19 and J is TRBJ2-7; 9 positions match TRBD1. The CDR3 sequence is 17 residues long. Germline CDR1 reads LNHDA; CDR2 reads SQIVND (reference sequence). The DNA for the CDR3 is TGTGCCAGTAGTCCCGGGACAGGGTATCTCGCCTCCCACGAGCAGTACTTC. Translating gives CASSPGTGYLASHEQYF.

This chain uses TRBV30 with TRBJ1-2; 7 positions match TRBD1. Germline-derived CDR1 and CDR2 are GTSNPN and SVGIG (reference sequence). This CDR3 has 13 residues. The V segment lost 5 bases and the J segment 6 bases; nucleotides outside the gene matches: 9. This chain's CDR3 is CAWGGTAANGYTF. The CDR3 region has the DNA TGTGCCTGGGGGGGGACAGCTGCAAATGGCTACACCTTC.

This clone has just a few counts. The chain combines TRBV19 with TRBJ2-7; 8 bases map to TRBD1. The V gene end was trimmed by 3 bases and the J gene end by 4 bases; junction bases not matched to a gene: 5. The CDR3 is made up of 14 amino acids. Germline V gene lookup returns CDR1 LNHDA and CDR2 SQIVND (reference sequence). CDR3 residues: CASSITGGAYEQYF. The CDR3 coding sequence is TGTGCCAGTAGTATTACAGGGGGTGCTTACGAGCAGTACTTC.

This rearrangement joins TRBV4-1 to TRBJ1-1; D gene ambiguous. The CDR3 covers 14 residues. Trimming took 1 base from V and 5 from J, leaving 11 bases between them. Germline loops: CDR1 MGHRA, CDR2 YSYEKL. In DNA, the CDR3 is TGCGCCAGCAGCCAAGTTCGCAGCGGGACTGAAGCTTTCTTT. The encoded protein is CASSQVRSGTEAFF.

This clone came up a few times. The same CDR3 arises from other DNA sequences in this sample as well. The V and J genes are TRBV5-1 and TRBJ2-3, with 7 bases that match TRBD2. Losses at the gene ends were 3 bases for V and 1 base for J; bases not matched to a gene: 8. Germline-derived CDR1 and CDR2 are SGHRS and YFSETQ. This CDR3 region has 16 residues. As DNA, the CDR3 is TGCGCCAGCAGCTCGGGGGGTCGGGGAGGCACAGATACGCAGTATTTT. Its protein product is CASSSGGRGGTDTQYF.

The chain combines TRBV28 with TRBJ1-1; 7 nucleotides align to TRBD1. CDR3 length: 14 residues. The germline gives CDR1 MDHEN, CDR2 SYDVKM. V trimming: 6 bases; J trimming: 5 bases; junction bases outside the gene matches: 9. CDR3 coding DNA: TGTGCCAGCAGGGCGACAGGGAGGTCGACTGAAGCTTTCTTT. Amino acid sequence: CASRATGRSTEAFF.

This clone was counted only a few times. The chain is built from TRBV6-5 and TRBJ2-2, with TRBD2 identical over 7 bases. The V and J ends lost 2 bases and 4 bases, in that order; junction bases with no gene match: 4. The germline V gene encodes CDR1 MNHEY and CDR2 SVGAGI. This CDR3 comprises 15 residues. The CDR3 DNA sequence: TGTGCCAGCAGTTACCGACTAGCTTCCACCGGGGAGCTGTTTTTT. Translation: CASSYRLASTGELFF.

The chain recombines TRBV6-1 with TRBJ2-5, with TRBD1 as a possible D gene (5 bases). Germline V gives CDR1 MNHNS, CDR2 SASEGT. The CDR3 has 15 amino acids. Trimming cost V 4 bases and J 1 base, with 13 bases left between them. CDR3 coding DNA: TGTGCCAGCAGTGGGGGCAGGGTGGGCCAAGAGACCCAGTACTTC. It specifies CASSGGRVGQETQYF.

The chain has TRBV6-5 and TRBJ2-7; 10 bases agree with TRBD1. The CDR3 runs to 13 residues. Germline V lookup: CDR1 MNHEY, CDR2 SVGAGI. CDR3 protein: CASRTGGSYEQYF. CDR3 bases: TGTGCTTCGCGGACAGGGGGCTCCTACGAGCAGTACTTC.

This chain links TRBV2 with TRBJ2-3; TRBD1 matches 7 bases. Trimming at V came to 6 bases and at J to 0 bases, leaving 6 bases not matched to a gene. CDR3 size: 15 residues. Germline loops: CDR1 SNHLY, CDR2 FYNNEI. CDR3 in amino acids: CASSYDRDSTDTQYF. Here the CDR3 DNA reads TGTGCCAGCAGCTACGACAGGGACAGCACAGATACGCAGTATTTT. Drawing the rest from reference TRBV2 and TRBJ2-3, the complete variable domain is EPEVTQTPSHQVTQMGQEVILRCVPISNHLYFYWYRQILGQKVEFLVSFYNNEISEKSEIFDDQFSVERPDGSNFTLKIRSTKLEDSAMYFCASSYDRDSTDTQYFGPGTRLTVL.

Comment on this clone: Different DNA sequences within this sample yield the same CDR3. This chain joins TRBV5-1 and TRBJ2-7; a weak D match, TRBD1 (6 bases). This CDR3 has 15 residues. Germline V gene sequence: CDR1 SGHRS, CDR2 YFSETQ. The germline V and J ends were trimmed by 1 base and 0 bases, with 11 bases remaining between them. CDR3 amino acids: CASSLSGGSSYEQYF. The CDR3 region has the DNA TGCGCCAGCAGCTTGTCTGGGGGCAGCTCCTACGAGCAGTACTTC. The whole variable domain, remainder taken from reference TRBV5-1 and TRBJ2-7, is KAGVTQTPRYLIKTRGQQVTLSCSPISGHRSVSWYQQTPGQGLQFLFEYFSETQRNKGNFPGRFSGRQFSNSRSEMNVSTLELGDSALYLCASSLSGGSSYEQYFGPGTRLTVT.

V is TRBV18 and J is TRBJ2-7; TRBD1 matches at 10 bases. The CDR3 is 13 residues long. Looked up from germline, CDR1 is KGHSH and CDR2 is LQKENI. V lost 6 bases, J lost 5 bases, and 4 bases stayed unmatched. In DNA form, the CDR3 reads TGTGCCAGCTCCGGGACAGGGGCCAACGAGCAGTACTTC. Residues: CASSGTGANEQYF.

The V gene is TRBV5-5, the J gene TRBJ1-1; the D gene is possibly TRBD1 (5 bases). Germline assignment: CDR1 SGHKS and CDR2 YYEKEE (reference sequence). The CDR3 spans 17 residues. Trimming took 4 bases from V and 1 from J, leaving 20 bases between them. CDR3 loop: CASSRDSIPGGNTEAFF. CDR3 DNA: TGTGCCAGCAGCCGAGACAGTATACCGGGGGGGAACACTGAAGCTTTCTTT.

The chain recombines TRBV2 with TRBJ2-1, with D maybe TRBD1 (6 bases). CDR1 is SNHLY, CDR2 FYNNEI, per germline. The CDR3 runs to 13 residues. The V gene lost 6 bases and the J gene lost 2 bases, with 8 bases spanning the gap. DNA for the CDR3: TGTGCCAGCAGAAAGGGGGCCTACAATGAGCAGTTCTTC. Encoded protein: CASRKGAYNEQFF.

The chain has TRBV2 and TRBJ2-1; a possible D gene is TRBD1 (5 bases). In germline, CDR1 is SNHLY, CDR2 FYNNEI. The ends were cut back, 10 bases at V and 0 bases at J, with 13 bases in the middle. CDR3 length equals 14 residues. CDR3 coding DNA: TGTGCCAACAACAGAGACAGCTCCTACAATGAGCAGTTCTTC. The encoded protein is CANNRDSSYNEQFF.